Each of the 15 T cell receptor beta chains below was sequenced from the same sample in a study of shared clonotypes between healthy human individuals. Profiling relied on immunoSEQ multiplex PCR, and the TCRdb table lists in-frame clones only, not all of them. The sample shows roughly 1 million clones, around 75% of them seen only once. Specimen: memory CD4+ T cells sorted from blood. Subset: CD45RA-negative fraction. The source of these receptors is a man aged 18 to 29 in good health.

The V call is TRBV30, the J call TRBJ2-2; a possible D gene is TRBD2 (6 bases). This CDR3 contains 14 residues. Between the trimmed V and J ends, which lost 8 bases and 5 bases, there was a span of 18 bases. CDR1 GTSNPN and CDR2 SVGIG come from the germline V gene (reference sequence). CDR3 in DNA: TGTGCCCTCCGGAGGGCAGGGAGGACCGGGGAGCTGTTTTTT. Protein: CALRRAGRTGELFF.

This chain joins TRBV4-1 and TRBJ1-2; TRBD1 is a possible D gene (5 bases). The V gene's germline CDR1 is MGHRA and CDR2 YSYEKL. Trimming cost V 8 bases and J 4 bases, with 23 bases left between them. The CDR3 has 16 residues. CDR3 bases: TGCGCCAGCCAAATACCGGGGCCCCAGGGACCCTATGGCTACACCTTC. Amino acid sequence: CASQIPGPQGPYGYTF.

A few counts support this clone. The CDR3 here is CASSSWEARGYTF. Written as DNA, the CDR3 is TGTGCCAGCAGCTCCTGGGAAGCGAGAGGCTACACCTTC. The rearrangement uses TRBV5-4 and TRBJ1-2, with D uncertain. CDR3 size: 13 residues. The germline CDR1 and CDR2 sequences are SGHNT and YYREEE (reference sequence). With 3 bases removed from V and 8 bases from J, the gap between germline ends came to 14 bases.

Concerning this clone itself: A much larger clone lies a single base off, so this may be a read error. Other DNA sequences from this sample encode an identical CDR3 as well. This chain joins TRBV7-9 and TRBJ1-1; D gene uncertain. Germline-derived CDR1 and CDR2 are SEHNR and FQNEAQ (reference sequence). V was trimmed by 5 bases and J by 1 base, leaving 8 bases between them. The CDR3 is 13 amino acids. The CDR3 here is CASSLGENTEAFF. As DNA, the CDR3 is TGTGCCAGCAGCCTCGGGGAGAACACTGAAGCTTTCTTT.

The chain has TRBV30 and TRBJ1-2; 7 nucleotides agree with TRBD1. Germline V gene sequence: CDR1 GTSNPN, CDR2 SVGIG (reference sequence). The CDR3 extends over 13 amino acids. In DNA form, the CDR3 reads TGTGCGCAGGAAGGGGGCGCTAACTATGGCTACACCTTC. The encoded protein is CAQEGGANYGYTF.

The rearrangement joins TRBV27 to TRBJ1-6; possibly TRBD1 for D (5 bases). V was trimmed by 4 bases and J by 6 bases, leaving 7 bases between them. CDR1 MNHEY and CDR2 SMNVEV come from the germline V gene (reference sequence). CDR3 length: 13 amino acids. CDR3 protein: CASSSRVNSPLHF. The CDR3 DNA reads as TGTGCCAGCAGTTCCAGGGTTAATTCACCCCTCCACTTT.

The J gene is TRBJ2-7, the V gene TRBV27, with 10 bases that match TRBD2. This CDR3 has 15 amino acids. V lost 3 bases and J lost 5; bases outside the gene matches: 7. Germline CDR1 reads MNHEY; CDR2 reads SMNVEV (reference sequence). The CDR3 coding sequence is TGTGCCAGCAGTTTTAAACTAGCGGGAACCCACGAGCAGTACTTC. Amino acid sequence: CASSFKLAGTHEQYF.

The chain has TRBV4-3 and TRBJ2-5; tentative D call: TRBD2 (6 bases). The CDR3 runs 17 residues. Germline CDR1 and CDR2: LGHNA and YSLEER. Trimming left V 0 bases short and J 0 bases short, with 14 bases between. CDR3 in DNA: TGCGCCAGCAGCCAAGATTTTAAAAGCGGGTACCAAGAGACCCAGTACTTC. This translates into CASSQDFKSGYQETQYF.

The chain has TRBV5-1 and TRBJ1-3; 8 bases match TRBD1. The CDR3 has 15 residues. V lost 2 bases to trimming and J lost 3 bases; unmatched junction nucleotides: 4. From germline, CDR1 is SGHRS and CDR2 YFSETQ. CDR3 amino acids: CASSFDRGGGNTIYF. In DNA, the CDR3 is TGCGCCAGCAGCTTCGACAGGGGTGGTGGAAACACCATATATTTT.

V and J are TRBV5-4 and TRBJ1-1, with TRBD1 matching 8 bases. The germline gives CDR1 SGHNT, CDR2 YYREEE (reference sequence). The J segment lost 4 bases and the V segment lost 4 bases, leaving 6 bases of the junction unmatched. The CDR3 has 14 residues. This CDR3 is CASSRTGKSTEAFF. The CDR3 DNA reads as TGTGCCAGCAGCAGGACAGGGAAGAGCACTGAAGCTTTCTTT.

This rearrangement joins TRBV5-1 to TRBJ1-2, with 10 bases that match TRBD1. CDR1 and CDR2 from the germline V gene are SGHRS and YFSETQ. CDR3 size: 14 residues. J was trimmed by 14 bases and V by 3 bases; bases with no gene match: 13. CDR3 in DNA: TGCGCCAGCAGCTACTGGTCGACAGGGGGCACGACGACCTTC. This encodes CASSYWSTGGTTTF. Full variable domain (missing parts from reference TRBV5-1 and TRBJ1-2): KAGVTQTPRYLIKTRGQQVTLSCSPISGHRSVSWYQQTPGQGLQFLFEYFSETQRNKGNFPGRFSGRQFSNSRSEMNVSTLELGDSALYLCASSYWSTGGTTTFGSGTRLTVV.

The chain links TRBV19 to TRBJ2-7; D possibly corresponds to TRBD1 (6 bases). The germline CDR1 and CDR2 sequences are LNHDA and SQIVND (reference sequence). The V gene lost 4 bases and the J gene lost 5 bases, with 12 bases spanning the gap. The CDR3 totals 13 residues. CDR3 loop: CASSTLTGNEQYF. CDR3 DNA sequence: TGTGCCAGTAGTACCCTGACAGGTAACGAGCAGTACTTC.

The chain joins TRBV7-9 to TRBJ1-6; TRBD1 is a possible D gene (5 bases). Germline V gives CDR1 SEHNR, CDR2 FQNEAQ (reference sequence). Between the trimmed V and J ends, which lost 5 bases and 5 bases, there was a span of 16 bases. The CDR3 contains 16 residues. The CDR3 DNA reads as TGTGCCAGCAGCCCACTCGGGGGATACGATAATTCACCCCTCCACTTT. As protein: CASSPLGGYDNSPLHF. Full variable domain (missing parts from reference TRBV7-9 and TRBJ1-6): DTGVSQNPRHKITKRGQNVTFRCDPISEHNRLYWYRQTLGQGPEFLTYFQNEAQLEKSRLLSDRFSAERPKGSFSTLEIQRTEQGDSAMYLCASSPLGGYDNSPLHFGNGTRLTVT.

V gene TRBV2 combines with J gene TRBJ2-2; 15 bases match TRBD2. The CDR3 covers 16 residues. With V trimmed by 5 bases and J by 6 bases, 4 bases remained unmatched. Germline V CDR1 and CDR2: SNHLY, FYNNEI. This CDR3 reads CASSQGLAGGSGELFF. The CDR3 bases are TGTGCCAGCAGTCAGGGACTAGCGGGAGGTTCCGGGGAGCTGTTTTTT.

The chain carries TRBV7-2 and TRBJ1-5; D is uncertain. The V gene lost 5 bases and the J gene lost 4 bases, with 9 bases spanning the gap. Germline lookup yields CDR1 SGHTA and CDR2 FQGNSA. There are 13 residues in the CDR3. The CDR3 is CASSRLVNQPQHF. CDR3 sequence (DNA): TGTGCCAGCAGCCGGCTCGTTAATCAGCCCCAGCATTTT.